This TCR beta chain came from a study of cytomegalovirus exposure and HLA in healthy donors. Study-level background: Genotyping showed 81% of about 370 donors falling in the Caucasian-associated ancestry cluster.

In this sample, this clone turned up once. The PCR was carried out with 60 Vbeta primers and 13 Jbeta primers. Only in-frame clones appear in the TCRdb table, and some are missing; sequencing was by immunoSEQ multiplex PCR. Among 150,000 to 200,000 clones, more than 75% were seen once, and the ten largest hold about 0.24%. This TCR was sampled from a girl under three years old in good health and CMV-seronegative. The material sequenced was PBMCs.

In nucleotides, the CDR3 is TGCGCCAGCAGCTTTGGGACTAAACTCCACGAGCAGTACTTC. Its protein is CASSFGTKLHEQYF. This sequence joins TRBV5-1 and TRBJ2-7; 7 nucleotides line up with TRBD2. Germline values: CDR1 SGHRS, CDR2 YFSETQ. The CDR3 covers 14 residues. J was trimmed by 5 bases and V by 2 bases; bases with no gene match: 7.